This is a list of T cell receptor beta chains from one sample in a study of T cells in localized non-small cell lung cancer. Clones were sequenced by immunoSEQ multiplex PCR, and TCRdb holds only the in-frame ones, with some missing. The data contain 35,000 to 45,000 clones, approximately 86% of them singletons. The specimen comprised peripheral blood, sampled before any cancer treatment. Receptors originate from a woman between 18 and 55 years old with stage III lung adenocarcinoma. The CDR3 runs from the conserved cysteine through the conserved F or W. Fields, in order: D gene, clone size, J gene, V gene, CDR3 protein, CDR3 DNA. The D gene is left open where the match is weak. Expanded clones are given a class, and other clones once, few, many or no size at all.

d_call: -; clone_size: -; j_call: TRBJ2-7; v_call: TRBV9; cdr3_aa: CASSGSAAAGYEQYF; cdr3_nt: TGTGCCAGCAGCGGCTCGGCAGCGGCCGGCTACGAGCAGTACTTC
d_call: -; clone_size: -; j_call: TRBJ2-3; v_call: TRBV12-5; cdr3_aa: CASGTLPDTSGGTDTQYF; cdr3_nt: TGTGCTAGTGGTACCCTACCCGACACGTCGGGGGGCACAGATACGCAGTATTTT
d_call: TRBD1; clone_size: -; j_call: TRBJ2-7; v_call: TRBV4-1; cdr3_aa: CASSQQTTTGGRYEQYF; cdr3_nt: TGCGCCAGCAGCCAACAAACGACGACAGGGGGCAGATACGAGCAGTACTTC
d_call: -; clone_size: -; j_call: TRBJ2-7; v_call: TRBV5-6; cdr3_aa: CASSYLDRTYEQYF; cdr3_nt: TGTGCCAGCAGCTACCTCGACAGGACCTACGAGCAGTACTTC
d_call: TRBD1; clone_size: -; j_call: TRBJ1-1; v_call: TRBV15; cdr3_aa: CATSGTGTEAFF; cdr3_nt: TGTGCCACCAGTGGGACAGGGACTGAAGCTTTCTTT
d_call: -; clone_size: once; j_call: TRBJ2-1; v_call: TRBV5-4; cdr3_aa: CASSLEGGSNEQFF; cdr3_nt: TGTGCCAGCAGCTTGGAGGGGGGTTCCAATGAGCAGTTCTTC
d_call: -; clone_size: -; j_call: TRBJ2-7; v_call: TRBV5-6; cdr3_aa: CASSRLDGYEQYF; cdr3_nt: TGTGCCAGCAGCAGACTAGACGGCTACGAGCAGTACTTC
d_call: -; clone_size: -; j_call: TRBJ2-3; v_call: TRBV18; cdr3_aa: CASSPADLPPDTQYF; cdr3_nt: TGTGCCAGCTCACCGGCGGACCTACCCCCAGATACGCAGTATTTT
d_call: -; clone_size: -; j_call: TRBJ1-2; v_call: TRBV9; cdr3_aa: CASSVGGGREDYGYTF; cdr3_nt: TGTGCCAGCAGCGTAGGAGGCGGCAGGGAGGACTATGGCTACACCTTC
d_call: TRBD2; clone_size: -; j_call: TRBJ2-3; v_call: TRBV7-9; cdr3_aa: CASSPLLAGGRGTDTQYF; cdr3_nt: TGTGCCAGCAGCCCCCTGCTAGCGGGGGGGCGGGGCACAGATACGCAGTATTTT
d_call: TRBD2; clone_size: -; j_call: TRBJ2-1; v_call: TRBV2; cdr3_aa: CASSDWGTSPHNEQFF; cdr3_nt: TGTGCCAGCAGTGATTGGGGGACTAGTCCCCACAATGAGCAGTTCTTC
d_call: -; clone_size: -; j_call: TRBJ1-2; v_call: TRBV29-1; cdr3_aa: CSVRRAEGYTF; cdr3_nt: TGCAGCGTTCGTCGTGCAGAAGGCTACACCTTC
d_call: -; clone_size: -; j_call: TRBJ2-5; v_call: TRBV18; cdr3_aa: CASSAFDTTEETQYF; cdr3_nt: TGTGCCAGCTCAGCCTTCGACACAACAGAAGAGACCCAGTACTTC
d_call: -; clone_size: -; j_call: TRBJ1-2; v_call: TRBV10-3; cdr3_aa: CAISESRQDNYGYTF; cdr3_nt: TGTGCCATCAGTGAGTCCAGACAGGACAACTATGGCTACACCTTC
d_call: TRBD2; clone_size: -; j_call: TRBJ2-3; v_call: TRBV7-3; cdr3_aa: CASSLQSSGGLSTDTQYF; cdr3_nt: TGTGCCAGCAGCTTACAGTCGAGCGGGGGCCTTAGCACAGATACGCAGTATTTT
d_call: -; clone_size: -; j_call: TRBJ1-1; v_call: TRBV18; cdr3_aa: CASSPQGTALNTEAFF; cdr3_nt: TGTGCCAGCTCACCACAGGGGACGGCCCTTAACACTGAAGCTTTCTTT
d_call: TRBD1; clone_size: -; j_call: TRBJ2-3; v_call: TRBV5-4; cdr3_aa: CASSKRDRQYSSTDTQYF; cdr3_nt: TGTGCCAGCAGCAAGAGGGACAGGCAATATTCTAGCACAGATACGCAGTATTTT
d_call: -; clone_size: -; j_call: TRBJ1-1; v_call: TRBV30; cdr3_aa: CAWSALANTEAFF; cdr3_nt: TGTGCCTGGAGTGCCTTAGCGAACACTGAAGCTTTCTTT
d_call: -; clone_size: -; j_call: TRBJ1-1; v_call: TRBV7-8; cdr3_aa: CASSFPRNTEAFF; cdr3_nt: TGTGCCAGCAGCTTTCCCAGGAACACTGAAGCTTTCTTT
d_call: -; clone_size: -; j_call: TRBJ2-1; v_call: TRBV5-1; cdr3_aa: CASRHPDSNNEQFF; cdr3_nt: TGCGCCAGCAGACACCCCGACAGTAACAATGAGCAGTTCTTC